The subject of this entry is one TCR beta chain. At one boundary the junction diverges from the germline segment, which might be a read error. In germline, CDR1 is MNHNS, CDR2 SASEGT. The CDR3 loop spans 13 amino acids. The sample is drawn from a study of tumor and adjacent non-tumor tissue in lung cancer. TCRbeta libraries were built with three rounds of nested PCR, modified from ARM-PCR. TCRdb reprocessed the multiplex PCR reads via MiXCR and lists one record per CDR3 protein. The data show 200,000 to 250,000 distinct CDR3 sequences, around 71% seen once. The template was RNA from unsorted bulk tissue.

The sequencing input was lung tumor tissue. The chain combines TRBV6-1 with TRBJ1-5, with D unclear. The clonotype was recovered from a man aged 55-75 years with non-small cell lung cancer. CDR3 region: CASIMGSNQHQHF. The DNA of the CDR3 is TGTGCCAGCATAATGGGTAGCAATCAGCACCAGCATTTT.